This T cell receptor (beta chain) appears in the sequencing data of a study of beta chain features in type 1 diabetes. Based on CD45RO/CCR7/CD25/CD127/CD95/CD27, CD4+ regulatory, stem cell-like memory, naive and central memory cells were sorted. The study's findings and limits: Within each of all four CD4+ subsets, Type 1 diabetes patients had TCRB CDR3s that were moderately but significantly shorter. A cDNA-based sequencing approach could over-represent cells with high TCR expression.

This CDR3 is built from 14 residues. Germline CDR1 is MGHRA and CDR2 is YSYEKL. Trimming removed 4 bases from V and 4 bases from J, with 14 bases in between. On this clone: Its antigen remains unidentified.

The entirety of the isolated RNA underwent reverse transcription, so expressed TCRB transcripts were sequenced. The table came from immunoSEQ multiplex PCR; TCRdb's copy has only in-frame clones and leaves some out. The table records about 320,000 clones, 14% of them present only once. Sequenced: central memory CD4+ T cells from blood. This receptor was taken from a man aged 30 to 45 in good health. The chain employs TRBV4-1 and TRBJ2-7, with unresolved D. The CDR3 DNA reads as TGCGCCAGCAGCCGTCCCTCTGGGAAATACGAGCAGTACTTC. Translating it yields CASSRPSGKYEQYF.